The entry below describes one T cell receptor beta chain. This clonotype is a singleton in its sample. Its antigen specificity is not known. This sequence may be a read error, since a much larger clone differs from it by one base. Because it lacks the conserved phenylalanine or tryptophan at the end, this CDR3 is likely a read error. This record belongs to a study of regulatory T cells in long-lasting Graves disease (dated by TCRdb to the early 2020s). A note on the overall study: Persistent Graves' disease was defined as persistently positive TSH receptor autoantibodies together with antithyroid drug treatment for over 5 years. Peripheral blood TCR sequencing and RNA sequencing compared persistent Graves' disease patients with newly diagnosed Graves' disease patients. The study was conducted in China and was registered as a clinical trial. A total of roughly 35 samples underwent TCR sequencing, from some 13 patients with persistent Graves' disease and roughly 20 patients with newly diagnosed Graves' disease. On average, persistent Graves' disease patients in the clinical cohort had been on antithyroid drugs for about 9.3 years.

The sample's time point, from its label and the paper: persistent/refractory GD, antithyroid drugs over 5 years with positive TRAb. For both TCR sequencing and RNA sequencing, RNA was extracted from PBMCs in TRIzol. The diagnosis of Graves' disease followed American Thyroid Association guidelines. Patients were recruited from an endocrinology department in Xi'an, China. Each patient gave 7.5 to 10 milliliters of peripheral blood, collected in an EDTA anticoagulant tube. Ficoll Paque Plus density gradient separation was used to isolate PBMCs, and no further T cell sorting was done. An Agilent 2100 Bioanalyzer and agarose gel were used to check RNA quality, while a NanoDrop 2000 measured RNA concentration. Overall results and qualifications from the work: Sequencing and analysis were limited to the TCR beta chain. The small sample size was acknowledged by the authors as a limitation that may reduce accuracy. More public clonotypes were shared among persistent patients (under 3,000) than among newly diagnosed patients (966). Compared with newly diagnosed patients, persistent Graves' disease patients had lower TCR Shannon entropy and fewer highly expanded clones, which suggests clonal expansion. Only peripheral blood was studied, because thyroid tissue, the primary lesion, was inaccessible.

To prepare the library, multiplex PCR was applied. Sequencer: Illumina HiSeq 4000. iRepertoire HTBI primers and Arm-PCR amplification of CDR3 regions were used to construct TCR beta libraries. Before sequencing, the PCR products underwent gel purification. The original methods were these. Across samples, around 58 TRBV and 15 or so TRBJ segments were identified and used for gene usage analysis of CDR3 amino acid clonotypes. COPE and FqMerger were used to merge filtered high-quality paired reads into contigs. BLAST was used to align contigs to the IMGT TRBV, TRBD and TRBJ reference genes, and CDR3 was defined following IMGT. Any clonotype with a frequency above 0.1% was classified as a highly expanded clone. Repertoire diversity was measured by Shannon entropy, and V-J evenness by the Gini coefficient. A clonotype found in more than one individual was treated as public. TCRdb itself trimmed the public reads at Q25 with fastp, ran MiXCR and retained productive beta chains. Each CDR3 protein appears once, grouped with its most common genes and DNA. These V and J calls originate from TCRdb's pipeline instead of the authors' own analysis. The sample contains roughly 400,000 distinct CDR3 sequences, around 20% of them found a single time. Under 25% of the sample belongs to the ten largest clones.

Sample: peripheral blood mononuclear cells (PBMCs), taken when the disease was refractory, from a patient treated with antithyroid drugs. The sequence was collected from a female donor with Graves disease.

The CDR3 protein sequence reads: CASSPGASGSKSSYEQYL. Here is the DNA: TGTGCCAGCAGCCCTGGGGCTAGCGGGAGCAAGAGCTCCTACGAGCAGTACCTC. The sequence is built from TRBV7-2 and TRBJ2-7; 10 central bases correspond to TRBD2. Trimming removed 5 bases from V and 0 bases from J; the gene matches leave 13 bases unexplained. The CDR3 comprises 18 residues, both ends counted. The sequence is cut down to CDR3 DNA, 54 bases in frame from base 1. The germline V gene supplies CDR1 SGHTA and CDR2 FQGNSA.